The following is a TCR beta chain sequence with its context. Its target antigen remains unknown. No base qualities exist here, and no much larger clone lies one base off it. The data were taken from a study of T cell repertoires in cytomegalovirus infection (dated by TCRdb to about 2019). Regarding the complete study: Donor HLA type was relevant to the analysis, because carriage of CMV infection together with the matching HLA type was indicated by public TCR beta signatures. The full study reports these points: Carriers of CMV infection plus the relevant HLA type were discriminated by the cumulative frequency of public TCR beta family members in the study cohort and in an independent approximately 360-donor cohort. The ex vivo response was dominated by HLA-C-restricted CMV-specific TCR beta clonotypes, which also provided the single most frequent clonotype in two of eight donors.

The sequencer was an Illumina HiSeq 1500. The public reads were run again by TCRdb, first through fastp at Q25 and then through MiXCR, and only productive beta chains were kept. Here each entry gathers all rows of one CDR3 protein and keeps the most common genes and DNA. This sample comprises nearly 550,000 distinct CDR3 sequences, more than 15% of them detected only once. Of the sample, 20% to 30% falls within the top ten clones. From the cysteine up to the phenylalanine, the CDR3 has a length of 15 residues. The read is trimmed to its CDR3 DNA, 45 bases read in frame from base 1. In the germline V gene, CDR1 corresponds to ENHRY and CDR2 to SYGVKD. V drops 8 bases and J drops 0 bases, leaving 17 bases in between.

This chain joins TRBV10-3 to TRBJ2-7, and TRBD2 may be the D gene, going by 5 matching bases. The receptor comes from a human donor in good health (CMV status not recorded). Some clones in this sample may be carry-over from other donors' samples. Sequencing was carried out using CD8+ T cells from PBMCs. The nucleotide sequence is TGTGCCATCGGTACGGACTCAGTGAGCTCCTACGAGCAGTACTTC. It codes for CAIGTDSVSSYEQYF.